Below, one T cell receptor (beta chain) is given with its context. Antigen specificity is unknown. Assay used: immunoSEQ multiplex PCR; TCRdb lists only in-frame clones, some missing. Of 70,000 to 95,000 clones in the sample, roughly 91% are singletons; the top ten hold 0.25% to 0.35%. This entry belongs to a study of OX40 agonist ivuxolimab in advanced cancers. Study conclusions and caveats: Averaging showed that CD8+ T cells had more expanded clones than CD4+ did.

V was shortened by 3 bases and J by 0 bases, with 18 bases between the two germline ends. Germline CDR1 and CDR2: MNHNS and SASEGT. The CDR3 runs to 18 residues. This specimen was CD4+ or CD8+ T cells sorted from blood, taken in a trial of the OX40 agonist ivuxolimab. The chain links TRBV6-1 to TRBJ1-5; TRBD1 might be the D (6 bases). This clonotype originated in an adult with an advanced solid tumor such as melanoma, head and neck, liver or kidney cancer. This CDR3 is CASSEATGLSYSNQPQHF. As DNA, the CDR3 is TGTGCCAGCAGTGAGGCGACAGGACTATCCTATAGCAATCAGCCCCAGCATTTT.